The present TCR beta chain was sequenced within a study of beta chain features in type 1 diabetes. Study-wide points: All four CD4+ subsets of Type 1 diabetes patients contained TCRB CDR3s that were moderately but significantly shorter.

The CDR3 is 13 residues long. CDR1 and CDR2 from the germline V gene are SGDLS and YYNGEE. Trimming took off 0 bases at V and 4 bases at J, with 6 bases between the two ends. The study reverse transcribed the entire isolated RNA, so it sequenced expressed TCRB transcripts. The assay was immunoSEQ multiplex PCR, and TCRdb's table has in-frame clones only and misses some. The data contain 350,000 to 400,000 clones, over 9.5% of them seen just once; the ten biggest clones take up around 0.01%. This clone was found a few times. The antigen is unknown. Sequences were obtained from naive CD4+ T cells from blood. This TCR came from a woman aged 18-29 years with type 1 diabetes. The chain carries TRBV9 and TRBJ2-3, with D unresolved. The CDR3 is CASSVEAADTQYF. The DNA of the CDR3 is TGTGCCAGCAGCGTAGAGGCGGCAGATACGCAGTATTTT.